This T cell receptor (beta chain) was captured in a study of T cells expressing NK-cell markers. Reanalyzing the 5' RACE reads, TCRdb keeps one entry per CDR3 protein, without DNA. The sample table sets out hundreds of thousands of distinct CDR3 sequences. The CDR3 covers 12 residues. Germline lookup yields CDR1 DFQATT and CDR2 SNEGSKA (reference sequence). The TCR was taken from a woman between 18 and 70 years old in good health. Sequencing input: blood T cells: a sorted CD56 or NKG2C T cell subset, CD4+ or CD8+ T cells, or bulk PBMC T cells (not recorded which). The chain joins TRBV20-1 to TRBJ1-2. The chain's CDR3 is CSARGAYYGYTF.